Listed below are T cell receptor beta chains from one sample, sequenced in a study of blood T cell repertoires in COVID-19. Generated by immunoSEQ multiplex PCR, the TCRdb table keeps only in-frame clones and is missing some. The top ten clones hold 3.8% of a sample with around 120,000 clones, 90% of them seen once. The material sequenced was peripheral blood. The source of these receptors is a woman aged 55-69 years with COVID-19, enrolled during active disease. The CDR3 runs from the conserved cysteine through the conserved F or W. The D gene is left open where the match is weak. The size entry is marked missing in some rows and otherwise reads once, few, many or a size class.

TRBJ1-1	TRBD1	TRBV6-5	-	TGTGCCATAGGGGGCGCATGGACCGGGGTCACTGAAGCTTTCTTT	CAIGGAWTGVTEAFF
TRBJ1-2	-	TRBV4-3	-	TGCGCCAGCAGCCAAGACAACCCTCCGGGGACATTGTATGGCTACACCTTC	CASSQDNPPGTLYGYTF
TRBJ1-5	-	TRBV19	-	TGTGCCAGTAAAGGACAGTTCAATCAGCCCCAGCATTTT	CASKGQFNQPQHF
TRBJ2-7	TRBD2	TRBV19	-	TGTGCCAGTAGCGGGACTAGCGTCAACGAGCAGTACTTC	CASSGTSVNEQYF
TRBJ1-2	-	TRBV6-4	-	TGTGCCAGCCGGGCTCCTCCGGGAACCTTC	CASRAPPGTF
TRBJ2-7	TRBD2	TRBV5-1	-	TGCGCCAGCAGCCCCCATGCGTCCCCCCGGACTAGCGGGGGGAAGGGGGCCTACGAGCAGTACTTC	CASSPHASPRTSGGKGAYEQYF
TRBJ1-4	-	TRBV5-1	-	TGCGCCAGCAGCCCTGGGGCAGCTAATGAAAAACTGTTTTTT	CASSPGAANEKLFF
TRBJ2-1	-	TRBV4-2	-	TGTGCCAGCAGCCAAGGCAGAATAGCGTCGGCCAATGAGCAGTTCTTC	CASSQGRIASANEQFF
TRBJ2-1	TRBD1	TRBV19	-	TGTGCCAGTAGCCGACAGGGGATGTCGTACAATGAGCAGTTCTTC	CASSRQGMSYNEQFF
TRBJ2-5	-	TRBV12-5	-	TGTGCTAGTGGCTTACCCGCCGGGACCCAGTACTTC	CASGLPAGTQYF
TRBJ2-5	TRBD2	TRBV19	-	TGTGCCAGTAGTCTCGGGACTAGTCCAGAGACCCAGTACTTC	CASSLGTSPETQYF
TRBJ1-1	-	TRBV30	-	TGTGCCTGGGACTCGGGCACTGAAGCTTTCTTT	CAWDSGTEAFF
TRBJ1-6	TRBD1	TRBV10-3	-	TGTGCCATCAGCGGACAGGGGGATAATTCACCCCTCCACTTT	CAISGQGDNSPLHF
TRBJ1-2	-	TRBV7-3	-	TGTGCCAGCAGCCCCCCCCGGGGGAGGGCAGAAAGGGTCTATGGCTACACCTTC	CASSPPRGRAERVYGYTF
TRBJ2-1	TRBD2	TRBV6-6	once	TGTGCCAGCAGCTCCACTAGCGGGGCACCGGGTAATGAGCAGTTCTTC	CASSSTSGAPGNEQFF
TRBJ1-1	-	TRBV19	-	TGTGCCAGTAGTGGACACCTTAGAAGGTACACTGAAGCTTTCTTT	CASSGHLRRYTEAFF
TRBJ1-1	TRBD1	TRBV28	-	TGTGCCAGCAGTTTACAGGGGGCGGAAACTGAAGCTTTCTTT	CASSLQGAETEAFF
TRBJ2-4	-	TRBV6-5	once	TGTGCCAGCAGTTTCCAAGCCAAAAACATTCAGTACTTC	CASSFQAKNIQYF
TRBJ1-2	-	TRBV7-8	-	TGTGCCAGCAGTCTTAGGTCAGGGGACGTGGATGGCTACACCTTC	CASSLRSGDVDGYTF
TRBJ1-2	TRBD1	TRBV7-3	-	TGTGCCAGCAGCTTAACGGGACAGCCTATCTATGGCTACACCTTC	CASSLTGQPIYGYTF
TRBJ1-3	-	TRBV20-1	-	TGCAGTGCCGCCGCGGACACCATATATTTT	CSAAADTIYF
TRBJ1-1	-	TRBV19	-	TGTGCCAGCGAATTAACCCCGCGGGGCTACACTGAAGCTTTCTTT	CASELTPRGYTEAFF
TRBJ1-2	-	TRBV18	-	TGTGCCAGCTCACCAGGGGCCAGGAATAACTATGGCTACACCTTC	CASSPGARNNYGYTF
TRBJ1-4	TRBD1	TRBV5-8	-	TGTGCCAGCAGCTTGGTGGACAGGGTTGAAAAACTGTTTTTT	CASSLVDRVEKLFF
TRBJ2-3	TRBD2	TRBV7-9	-	TGTGCCAGCAGCCCGACGGGGGGTCTTACAGATACGCAGTATTTT	CASSPTGGLTDTQYF
TRBJ1-2	TRBD1	TRBV7-2	once	TGTGCCAGCAGCTTACCGACAGGGGGCGCCGATGGCTACACCTTC	CASSLPTGGADGYTF
TRBJ1-2	-	TRBV5-6	-	TGTGCCAGCAGGGACCGGAGCTCGGGACACACTAACTATGGCTACACCTTC	CASRDRSSGHTNYGYTF
TRBJ1-2	-	TRBV2	-	TGTGCCAGCAGAGCGACGGAGAACTATGGCTACACCTTC	CASRATENYGYTF